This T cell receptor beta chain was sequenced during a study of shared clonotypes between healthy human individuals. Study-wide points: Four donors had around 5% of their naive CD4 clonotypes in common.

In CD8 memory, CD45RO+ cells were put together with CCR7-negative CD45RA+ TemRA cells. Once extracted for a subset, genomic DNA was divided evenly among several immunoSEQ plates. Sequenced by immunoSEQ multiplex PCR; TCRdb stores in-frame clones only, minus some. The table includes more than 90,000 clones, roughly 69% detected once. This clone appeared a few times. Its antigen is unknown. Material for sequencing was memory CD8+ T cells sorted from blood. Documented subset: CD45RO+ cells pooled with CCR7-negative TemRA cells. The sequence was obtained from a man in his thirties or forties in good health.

CDR3 sequence (DNA): TGTGCCAGTAGTACAGAGACTAGCCCGGAAAATGAGCAGTTCTTC. It is translated as CASSTETSPENEQFF. The chain combines TRBV19 with TRBJ2-1; 7 nucleotides align to TRBD2. The CDR3 has 15 residues. The germline V gene has CDR1 LNHDA and CDR2 SQIVND (reference sequence). V was pared by 4 bases and J by 7 bases, with 10 bases of the junction left unmatched.